This TCR beta chain was profiled in a study of a mutant IDH1 vaccine in newly diagnosed glioma. Concerning this clone itself: The target antigen is unknown.

Sequencing was performed with immunoSEQ multiplex PCR; in TCRdb, only in-frame clones are kept and a portion is missing. The sample includes about 77,000 clones, about 85% seen only once; the top ten take roughly 0.74%. Noted time point: week 23, last vaccination. A single vaccine dose contained 300 ug of mutant IDH1 20-mer peptide, and topical imiquimod was used with it. Germline CDR1 SEHNR, CDR2 FQNEAQ (reference sequence). Trimming took 1 base from V and 2 from J, leaving 11 bases between them. CDR3 length equals 15 residues. The source of this sequence is a woman in her forties or fifties with glioma. The chain joins TRBV7-9 to TRBJ1-2; no firm D call. The sample was PBMCs, taken from a glioma patient whose treatment included an IDH1 peptide vaccine. CDR3 in DNA: TGTGCCAGCAGCTTAGGCTCGGGTCGGAACTATGGCTACACCTTC. Encoded protein: CASSLGSGRNYGYTF.